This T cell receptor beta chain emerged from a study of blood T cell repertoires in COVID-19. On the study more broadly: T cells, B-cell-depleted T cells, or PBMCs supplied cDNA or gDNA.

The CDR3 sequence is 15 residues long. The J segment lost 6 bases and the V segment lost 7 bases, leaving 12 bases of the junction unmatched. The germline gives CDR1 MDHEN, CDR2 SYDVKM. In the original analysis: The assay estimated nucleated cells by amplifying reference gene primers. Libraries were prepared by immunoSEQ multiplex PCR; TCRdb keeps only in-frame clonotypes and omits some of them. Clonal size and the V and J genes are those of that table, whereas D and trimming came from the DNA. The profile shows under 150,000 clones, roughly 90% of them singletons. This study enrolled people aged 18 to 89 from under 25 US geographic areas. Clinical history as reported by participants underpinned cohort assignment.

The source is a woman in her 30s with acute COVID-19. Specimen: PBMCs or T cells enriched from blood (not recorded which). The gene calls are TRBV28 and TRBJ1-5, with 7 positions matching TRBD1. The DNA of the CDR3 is TGTGCCAGCACCGGAAGGGGGCTTAGGGCTCAGCCCCAGCATTTT. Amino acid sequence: CASTGRGLRAQPQHF.